Sequencing of this T cell receptor (beta chain) was carried out in a study of cytomegalovirus exposure and HLA in healthy donors. PCR involved 60 Vbeta and 13 Jbeta primers. Here immunoSEQ multiplex PCR was the method, and the copy in TCRdb shows in-frame clones only, minus some. The repertoire includes around 70,000 clones, about 81% of them detected once, and roughly 8.9% sits in the top ten. This CDR3 region has 15 residues. With 6 bases removed from V and 4 bases from J, the gap between germline ends came to 15 bases. Looked up from germline, CDR1 is MDHEN and CDR2 is SYDVKM. The chain carries TRBV28 and TRBJ2-2; D possibly corresponds to TRBD2 (7 bases). The clonotype originates from a woman in her forties in good health and CMV-seropositive. The specimen sequenced was PBMCs. The CDR3 DNA reads as TGTGCCAGCAGACCCGGGGGGCAGGGCACCGGGGAGCTGTTTTTT. It is translated as CASRPGGQGTGELFF.